Below, 14 T cell receptor beta chains from the same sample are listed, as sequenced in a study of T cells in localized non-small cell lung cancer. TCRdb's table, derived via immunoSEQ multiplex PCR, lists solely in-frame clones and lacks some. The sample has some 25,000 clones, roughly 90% seen once. The sequencing here drew on PBMCs, taken before any cancer treatment. The receptors originated from a man aged 35-69 years with stage II lung adenocarcinoma.

V and J are TRBV27 and TRBJ1-6; TRBD1 agrees at 8 bases. Unmatched junction bases numbered 1, after V lost 3 bases and J lost 6 bases. Germline CDR1 is MNHEY and CDR2 is SMNVEV (reference sequence). The CDR3 spans 14 residues. The chain's CDR3 is CASSFGQGNSPLHF. CDR3 DNA sequence: TGTGCCAGCAGTTTCGGACAGGGTAATTCACCCCTCCACTTT.

The V and J genes are TRBV6-1 and TRBJ2-7, with D tentatively TRBD1 (6 bases). From germline, CDR1 is MNHNS and CDR2 SASEGT. Trimming left V 8 bases short and J 2 bases short, with 16 bases between. This CDR3 spans 14 amino acids. As DNA, the CDR3 is TGTGCCAGCCTCCCAGGGGACCTGGCCTACGAGCAGTACTTC. Translation gives CASLPGDLAYEQYF.

This clone was seen more than once but under ten times. V and J are TRBV4-1 and TRBJ1-2; no firm D call. Trimming took off 0 bases at V and 1 base at J, with 15 bases between the two ends. Germline assignment: CDR1 MGHRA and CDR2 YSYEKL. The CDR3 consists of 17 residues. The CDR3 nucleotides read TGCGCCAGCAGCCAAGATCCTCCGGGGTGGGGTAACTATGGCTACACCTTC. Protein: CASSQDPPGWGNYGYTF.

Comments on this clone: Mismatch with germline at one junction end may stem from a read error. V gene TRBV7-7 combines with J gene TRBJ2-5; the D is unclear. Germline V CDR1 and CDR2: SSHAT, FNYEAQ (reference sequence). The CDR3 sequence is 13 residues long. CDR3 protein: CASSLELGETQYF. CDR3 DNA: TGTGCTAGCAGCTTAGAACTCGGAGAGACCCAGTACTTC.

The rearrangement links TRBV11-2 to TRBJ1-1; D not resolved. Germline CDR1 SGHAT, CDR2 FQNNGV. CDR3 length equals 15 residues. Trimming cost V 3 bases and J 3 bases, with 14 bases left between them. CDR3 protein: CASSFPSGSDTEAFF. In DNA, the CDR3 is TGTGCCAGCAGCTTCCCTTCGGGGTCGGACACTGAAGCTTTCTTT.

The chain recombines TRBV19 with TRBJ2-3, with 9 positions matching TRBD2. V lost 8 bases to trimming and J lost 1 base; unmatched junction nucleotides: 4. The CDR3 totals 14 residues. From germline, CDR1 is LNHDA and CDR2 SQIVND (reference sequence). CDR3 DNA: TGTGCCAGTTCAGCGGGGGGCGGCACAGATACGCAGTATTTT. This encodes CASSAGGGTDTQYF.

As for this clone: The junction differs from germline at one of its ends, possibly a read error. The V gene is TRBV5-1, the J gene TRBJ2-5; TRBD1 agrees at 9 bases. CDR3 length equals 16 residues. Per the germline V gene, CDR1 is SGHRS and CDR2 is YFSETQ. The CDR3 nucleotides read TGCGCCAGCAGATTGGGGTGGACAGGGGAAAGCGAGACCCAGTACTTC. Protein sequence: CASRLGWTGESETQYF.

CDR3 DNA: TGTGCCAGCAGCCGCGTTCAGGGCACCGGGGAGCTGTTTTTT. Amino acid sequence: CASSRVQGTGELFF. The chain recombines TRBV7-9 with TRBJ2-2; possible D gene TRBD1, 5 bases. The V gene's germline CDR1 is SEHNR and CDR2 FQNEAQ (reference sequence). CDR3 length equals 14 residues. Trimming stripped 5 bases from V and 4 bases from J, with 11 bases between.

The J gene is TRBJ2-5, the V gene TRBV14; 8 bases are shared with TRBD2. This CDR3 spans 14 amino acids. The ends lost 6 bases at V and 5 bases at J; junction bases unmatched: 8. Germline CDR1 and CDR2: SGHDN and FVKESK. The CDR3 region has the DNA TGTGCCAGCAGTGCGGGGGGTTGGACGGAGACCCAGTACTTC. As protein: CASSAGGWTETQYF.

The V call is TRBV5-6, the J call TRBJ2-3, with 11 bases that match TRBD1. From germline, CDR1 is SGHDT and CDR2 YYEEEE. V was clipped by 3 bases and J by 6 bases; unmatched bases: 6. The CDR3 totals 15 residues. The CDR3 nucleotides read TGTGCCAGCAGCTCCCGGGACAGGGGGGTGGATACGCAGTATTTT. This sequence encodes CASSSRDRGVDTQYF.

The J gene is TRBJ2-7, the V gene TRBV12-1. TRBV12-1 represents a pseudogene. There are 10 residues in the CDR3. CDR3 nucleotide sequence: TGTGCCAGCAGCTCCTACGAGCAGTACTTC. Translated: CASSSYEQYF.

The gene calls are TRBV7-2 and TRBJ1-4, with 8 nucleotides matching TRBD1. CDR1 and CDR2 (germline): SGHTA, FQGNSA. This CDR3 has 15 residues. The J segment lost 0 bases and the V segment lost 5 bases, leaving 2 bases of the junction unmatched. The CDR3 sequence is CASSRQGTTNEKLFF. For the CDR3, the DNA is TGTGCCAGCAGCCGACAGGGGACAACTAATGAAAAACTGTTTTTT.

The CDR3 reads CATPSTYYGYTF. CDR3 nucleotides: TGTGCCACTCCCTCTACCTACTATGGCTACACCTTC. This sequence joins TRBV10-3 and TRBJ1-2; D unclear. Trimming left V 10 bases short and J 3 bases short, with 12 bases between. The CDR3 consists of 12 residues. Germline assignment: CDR1 ENHRY and CDR2 SYGVKD.

The chain recombines TRBV27 with TRBJ2-1, with 9 bases aligning to TRBD2. The junction had 4 bases not matched to a gene; V was cut back by 4 bases and J by 6 bases. Germline CDR1 and CDR2: MNHEY and SMNVEV (reference sequence). The CDR3 covers 14 residues. CDR3 amino acids: CASSWREGPNEQFF. In DNA, the CDR3 is TGTGCCAGCAGTTGGCGGGAGGGCCCCAATGAGCAGTTCTTC.